Here is one TCR beta chain with its context. Its antigen is as yet unknown. The sample originates from a study of post-analysis software for immune sequencing data. Study-wide context: The study covered relapsing-remitting, secondary progressive and progressive-relapsing courses of multiple sclerosis. Overall study results and limits: In patients, TRBV5-6, TRBV5-1 and TRBV20-1 belonged to five TRBV segments found more frequently than in controls.

Included in the TCR beta cDNA libraries were unique molecular identifiers. TCRdb passed the PCR reads through MiXCR, listing each CDR3 protein once. The table shows under 900,000 distinct CDR3 sequences, with under 70% occurring only once. This CDR3 spans 14 amino acids. The trim removed 3 bases at V and 6 bases at J, leaving 4 bases unmatched. Looked up from germline, CDR1 is ENHRY and CDR2 is SYGVKD. The chain couples TRBV10-3 to TRBJ2-1, with 8 bases lining up with TRBD1. This receptor was identified in a girl aged 10-17 years with multiple sclerosis. Sequencing input: blood. CDR3: CAISDRTGSNEQFF. The CDR3 DNA follows: TGTGCCATCAGTGACCGGACAGGGAGCAATGAGCAGTTCTTC.